Listed below are T cell receptor beta chains from one sample, sequenced in a study of regulatory T cells in long-lasting Graves disease. From the multiplex PCR reads, TCRdb called clonotypes with MiXCR, one entry per CDR3 protein. The sample carries 350,000 to 550,000 distinct CDR3 sequences, 14% to 15% recorded once. These data were likewise used in another study, on T cells in Graves' hyperthyroidism and ophthalmopathy.

The material was peripheral blood mononuclear cells (PBMCs), obtained at new diagnosis, from a patient treated with antithyroid drugs. The source of these receptors is a woman aged 25 to 45 with Graves disease. Both conserved end residues are part of each CDR3. The D gene is left open where the match is weak. Clone size is not always given. Where it is, it says once, few, many or a class for expanded clones.

length: 13
J: TRBJ2-5
size: few
V: TRBV12-3/TRBV12-4
D: NA
DNA: TGTGCCAGCAGTTTCTTACAGATTGGGACCCAGTACTTC
CDR3: CASSFLQIGTQYF

length: 12
J: TRBJ2-3
size: many
V: TRBV2
D: TRBD2
DNA: TGTGCCAGCAGACTAGCGGGAGATACGCAGTATTTT
CDR3: CASRLAGDTQYF

length: 14
J: TRBJ2-7
size: few
V: TRBV4-1
D: NA
DNA: TGCGCCAGCAGATCCCCCCAGGAGGGCTACGAGCAGTACTTC
CDR3: CASRSPQEGYEQYF

length: 19
J: TRBJ2-3
size: once
V: TRBV29-1
D: TRBD2
DNA: TGCAGCGTTGCTCGACTAGCGGGAGGACCGATTCCTGCCACAGATACGCAGTATTTT
CDR3: CSVARLAGGPIPATDTQYF

length: 18
J: TRBJ2-3
size: many
V: TRBV24-1
D: NA
DNA: TGTGCCACCAGTGATTTGCCCCGGGGTGGGGATCAGTCAGATACGCAGTATTTT
CDR3: CATSDLPRGGDQSDTQYF

length: 17
J: TRBJ2-2
size: NA
V: TRBV9
D: TRBD2
DNA: TGTGCCAGCAGCGTAGGGACTAGCGGGACGAACACCGGGGAGCTGTTTTTT
CDR3: CASSVGTSGTNTGELFF

length: 16
J: TRBJ2-7
size: few
V: TRBV6-1
D: TRBD2
DNA: TGTGCCAGCAGCTCACAAGGACTAGCGGGATCGGGGGAGCAGTACTTC
CDR3: CASSSQGLAGSGEQYF

length: 15
J: TRBJ1-1
size: few
V: TRBV2
D: NA
DNA: TGTGCCAGCCAGACAGGTGGGGCGCAGGTCACTGAAGCTTTCTTT
CDR3: CASQTGGAQVTEAFF

length: 14
J: TRBJ1-2
size: many
V: TRBV28
D: NA
DNA: TGTGCCAGCAGTTCCCAACAGGGTAACTATGGCTACACCTTC
CDR3: CASSSQQGNYGYTF

length: 14
J: TRBJ2-3
size: many
V: TRBV18
D: TRBD1
DNA: TGTGCCAGCTTCCCGGGACAGGGGAAAGATACGCAGTATTTT
CDR3: CASFPGQGKDTQYF

length: 15
J: TRBJ1-2
size: many
V: TRBV28
D: TRBD1
DNA: TGTGCCAGCAGTTTGGGGACAGGAACCTTCTATGGCTACACCTTC
CDR3: CASSLGTGTFYGYTF

length: 14
J: TRBJ2-7
size: NA
V: TRBV12-3/TRBV12-4
D: NA
DNA: TGTGCCAGCAGATTAGACGGGCCTTCGGGCGAGCAGTACTTC
CDR3: CASRLDGPSGEQYF

length: 15
J: TRBJ2-1
size: few
V: TRBV24-1
D: TRBD1
DNA: TGTGCCACCAGTGATCCCGGGACAGGGGTCTCTGAGCAGTTCTTC
CDR3: CATSDPGTGVSEQFF

length: 11
J: TRBJ2-2
size: few
V: TRBV11-3
D: NA
DNA: TGTGCCAGCGGAATCACCGGGGAGCTGTTTTTT
CDR3: CASGITGELFF

length: 15
J: TRBJ1-4
size: many
V: TRBV12-3/TRBV12-4
D: NA
DNA: TGTGCCAGCAGTTCTTCCGGCCTAGGGAATGAAAAACTGTTTTTT
CDR3: CASSSSGLGNEKLFF

length: 17
J: TRBJ2-3
size: NA
V: TRBV9
D: TRBD2
DNA: TGTGCCAGCAGCGTAACCGGGACTAGCGGGAGGTCAGATACGCAGTATTTT
CDR3: CASSVTGTSGRSDTQYF

length: 12
J: TRBJ2-7
size: many
V: TRBV13
D: TRBD2
DNA: TGTGCCAGCAGCTTGGGGGGGAGTGAGCAGTACTTC
CDR3: CASSLGGSEQYF

length: 16
J: TRBJ2-1
size: many
V: TRBV12-3/TRBV12-4
D: NA
DNA: TGTGCCAGCAGCAGTCCCACTTGGAGCTCCTACAATGAGCAGTTCTTC
CDR3: CASSSPTWSSYNEQFF

length: 17
J: TRBJ2-3
size: few
V: TRBV24-1
D: TRBD2
DNA: TGTGCCACCAGTGATCCAGTAGCGGGAGTAGGCACAGATACGCAGTATTTT
CDR3: CATSDPVAGVGTDTQYF

length: 12
J: TRBJ2-1
size: few
V: TRBV10-3
D: NA
DNA: TGTGCCATCAGTGCCAGGGGCAATGAGCAGTTCTTC
CDR3: CAISARGNEQFF

length: 14
J: TRBJ2-1
size: many
V: TRBV29-1
D: NA
DNA: TGCAGCGTTACGGTAGCGCGAAACTACAATGAGCAGTTCTTC
CDR3: CSVTVARNYNEQFF

length: 14
J: TRBJ2-1
size: few
V: TRBV14
D: TRBD2
DNA: TGTGCCAGCAGCCTTAGCGGGAGGGCCGGTGAGCAGTTCTTC
CDR3: CASSLSGRAGEQFF

length: 13
J: TRBJ2-1
size: few
V: TRBV6-1
D: NA
DNA: TGTGCCAGCAGCCCCCTTGAGGTCAATGAGCAGTTCTTC
CDR3: CASSPLEVNEQFF

length: 13
J: TRBJ1-5
size: NA
V: TRBV29-1
D: TRBD1
DNA: TGCAGCGCAGGACAGGGACGGGATCAGCCCCAGCATTTT
CDR3: CSAGQGRDQPQHF

length: 14
J: TRBJ2-1
size: NA
V: TRBV20-1
D: NA
DNA: TGCAGTGCTAGCGACCCGGGCCCCCCCAATGAGCAGTTCTTC
CDR3: CSASDPGPPNEQFF

length: 12
J: TRBJ2-7
size: many
V: TRBV11-2
D: NA
DNA: TGTGCCAGCAGCATCGACAGAGACGAGCAGTACTTC
CDR3: CASSIDRDEQYF

length: 15
J: TRBJ2-2
size: many
V: TRBV2
D: TRBD2
DNA: TGTGCCAGCAGTCAGACTAGCGGGAACACCGGGGAGCTGTTTTTT
CDR3: CASSQTSGNTGELFF

length: 15
J: TRBJ1-4
size: few
V: TRBV4-1
D: NA
DNA: TGCGCCAACAGCCAAGCCTTAACGGTAGCTGAAAAACTGTTTTTT
CDR3: CANSQALTVAEKLFF

length: 13
J: TRBJ1-2
size: many
V: TRBV28
D: NA
DNA: TGTGCCAGCAGGGCCAACGGGGCGGCTGGCTACACCTTC
CDR3: CASRANGAAGYTF

length: 14
J: TRBJ1-2
size: many
V: TRBV13
D: NA
DNA: TGTGCCAGCATTGAAGGGACGGCTAGGGGAGGCTACACCTTC
CDR3: CASIEGTARGGYTF

length: 11
J: TRBJ2-7
size: many
V: TRBV30
D: NA
DNA: TGTGCCTGGACGTTGGGCTACGAGCAGTACTTC
CDR3: CAWTLGYEQYF

length: 15
J: TRBJ2-3
size: NA
V: TRBV11-2
D: NA
DNA: TGTGCCAGCAGCTTAAGGTTGCGGGATCGAGATACGCGGGATTTT
CDR3: CASSLRLRDRDTRDF

length: 13
J: TRBJ2-7
size: many
V: TRBV12-3/TRBV12-4
D: NA
DNA: TGTGCCAGCAGTTTCGACATCTCCTACGAGCAGTACTTC
CDR3: CASSFDISYEQYF

length: 18
J: TRBJ1-4
size: many
V: TRBV30
D: NA
DNA: TGTGCCTGGAGCGGTCCCACCCCGTTGGCCGCAACTAATGAAAAACTGTTTTTT
CDR3: CAWSGPTPLAATNEKLFF

length: 16
J: TRBJ2-3
size: NA
V: TRBV10-1
D: TRBD2
DNA: TGCGCCAGCTCCAGGGTCCCTAGCGGGACAACAGATACGCAGTATTTT
CDR3: CASSRVPSGTTDTQYF

length: 15
J: TRBJ2-7
size: many
V: TRBV5-1
D: NA
DNA: TGCGCCAGCAGCTTGGATGGCGGATCCTCCTACGAGCAGTACTTC
CDR3: CASSLDGGSSYEQYF

length: 15
J: TRBJ2-5
size: many
V: TRBV5-4
D: TRBD2
DNA: TGTGCCAGCAGCTTGGTCCTAGCGGTCCAAGAGACCCAGTACTTC
CDR3: CASSLVLAVQETQYF

length: 18
J: TRBJ2-1
size: NA
V: TRBV28
D: TRBD2
DNA: TGTGCCAGCAGTTACCTGGGCCTGAGGGAGGGCCCTTACAATGAGCAGTTCTTC
CDR3: CASSYLGLREGPYNEQFF

length: 14
J: TRBJ1-3
size: once
V: TRBV9
D: NA
DNA: TGTGCCAGCAGCGTATCAGGGACTGGAAACACCATATATTTT
CDR3: CASSVSGTGNTIYF

length: 18
J: TRBJ1-5
size: many
V: TRBV7-6
D: TRBD1
DNA: TGTGCCAGCAGCCCCGCGGCAGGGGGCCTATATAGCAATCAGCCCCAGCATTTT
CDR3: CASSPAAGGLYSNQPQHF

length: 16
J: TRBJ1-1
size: NA
V: TRBV13
D: TRBD1
DNA: TGTGCCAGCAGCGCCAGGACAGGGGTAGGGAACACTGAAGCTTTCTTT
CDR3: CASSARTGVGNTEAFF

length: 16
J: TRBJ1-1
size: many
V: TRBV4-2
D: NA
DNA: TGTGCCAGCAGCCAAGATGGAGAGGGCCGAACACTGGGAGCTTTCTTT
CDR3: CASSQDGEGRTLGAFF

length: 16
J: TRBJ2-1
size: many
V: TRBV6-5
D: NA
DNA: TGTGCCAGCAGTTACTCGACGGGCGGGCTATACAATGAGCAGTTCTTC
CDR3: CASSYSTGGLYNEQFF

length: 15
J: TRBJ1-1
size: many
V: TRBV5-1
D: TRBD1
DNA: TGCGCCAGCAGCTCGCAGGGGGCGAGTGGCACTGAAGCTTTCTTT
CDR3: CASSSQGASGTEAFF

length: 12
J: TRBJ2-3
size: many
V: TRBV7-2
D: NA
DNA: TGTGCCAGCAGAAAACCTGGGGATACGCAGTATTTT
CDR3: CASRKPGDTQYF

length: 15
J: TRBJ2-2
size: NA
V: TRBV12-3/TRBV12-4
D: NA
DNA: TGTGCCAGCACCCATCGGGGGAGGAACACCGGGGAGCTGTTTTTT
CDR3: CASTHRGRNTGELFF

length: 18
J: TRBJ2-1
size: few
V: TRBV27
D: TRBD2
DNA: TGTGCCAGCCATAGGACTAGCGGGCCGCATCGCTCCTACAATGAGCAGTTCTTC
CDR3: CASHRTSGPHRSYNEQFF

length: 20
J: TRBJ1-3
size: NA
V: TRBV4-1
D: NA
DNA: TGCGCCAGCAGCCTCCGAGGGGGTTCCCCGGGGCCAGACTCTGGAAACACCATATATTTT
CDR3: CASSLRGGSPGPDSGNTIYF

length: 17
J: TRBJ2-2
size: NA
V: TRBV5-1
D: TRBD2
DNA: TGCGCCAGCAGCCCGACGACTAGCGGGAGGACTCCAGGGGAGCTGTCTTTT
CDR3: CASSPTTSGRTPGELSF

length: 11
J: TRBJ2-2
size: many
V: TRBV6-1
D: NA
DNA: TGTGCCAGCTCGTCCCGCGGGGAGCTGTTTTTT
CDR3: CASSSRGELFF

length: 13
J: TRBJ1-1
size: many
V: TRBV7-9
D: NA
DNA: TGTGCCAGCACCCCTGGATTGAACACTGAAGCTTTCTTT
CDR3: CASTPGLNTEAFF

length: 18
J: TRBJ2-1
size: many
V: TRBV12-3/TRBV12-4
D: TRBD2
DNA: TGTGCCAGCAGTTCCACAGGACTAGCGGGAGGGCCTCTCGATGAGCAGTTCTTC
CDR3: CASSSTGLAGGPLDEQFF

length: 13
J: TRBJ1-3
size: NA
V: TRBV14
D: NA
DNA: TGTGCCAGCAGCGAAGGGGTTGGAAACACCATATATTTT
CDR3: CASSEGVGNTIYF

length: 16
J: TRBJ1-2
size: many
V: TRBV6-5
D: TRBD1
DNA: TGTGCCAGCAGTTACTCCCAAACAGGGGCTAACTATGGCTACACCTTC
CDR3: CASSYSQTGANYGYTF

length: 17
J: TRBJ2-3
size: few
V: TRBV3-1
D: TRBD1
DNA: TGTGCCAGCAGCCATGAACTCGGGACAGTTGTCACAGATACGCAGTATTTT
CDR3: CASSHELGTVVTDTQYF

length: 14
J: TRBJ1-4
size: few
V: TRBV20-1
D: NA
DNA: TGCAGTGCTAGAGACGGATCAACTAATGAAAAACTGTTTTTT
CDR3: CSARDGSTNEKLFF

length: 16
J: TRBJ2-7
size: NA
V: TRBV30
D: NA
DNA: TGTGCCTGGAGGCCTGTGGGTGGAGGAATCGACTACGAGCAGTACTTC
CDR3: CAWRPVGGGIDYEQYF